Shown below are 26 T cell receptor beta chains from a single sample sequenced in a study of cytomegalovirus exposure and HLA in healthy donors. A multiplex PCR was run with 60 Vbeta primers and 13 Jbeta primers. The assay was immunoSEQ multiplex PCR, and TCRdb's table has in-frame clones only and misses some. Reported are tens of thousands of clones; the ten largest clones contain approximately 2.9%. Sequencing used PBMCs. These receptors originate from a middle-aged man in good health and CMV-seronegative.

This chain joins TRBV7-2 and TRBJ2-7; TRBD2 is a possible D gene (7 bases). This CDR3 is built from 16 residues. V lost 4 bases, J lost 2 bases, and 18 bases lay in between. Germline CDR1 reads SGHTA; CDR2 reads FQGNSA. The CDR3: CASSSPRGAGPYEQYF. CDR3 DNA sequence: TGTGCCAGCAGCTCCCCTCGGGGGGCTGGGCCCTACGAGCAGTACTTC.

J is TRBJ2-5 and V is TRBV4-1; D is unclear. This CDR3 comprises 15 residues. V was shortened by 1 base and J by 1 base, with 10 bases between the two germline ends. Germline values: CDR1 MGHRA, CDR2 YSYEKL. CDR3 sequence reads: CASSQGSTFQETQYF. The CDR3 DNA sequence: TGCGCCAGCAGCCAAGGTTCCACATTCCAAGAGACCCAGTACTTC.

The chain has TRBV28 and TRBJ2-7; D unresolved. The CDR3 covers 11 residues. Deletions cut 5 bases from V and 3 bases from J, with 5 bases between. Per germline, CDR1 MDHEN and CDR2 SYDVKM. The CDR3 spells CASSQNYEQYF. DNA for the CDR3: TGTGCCAGCAGTCAAAACTACGAGCAGTACTTC.

The chain carries TRBV7-9 and TRBJ1-5; TRBD1 matches 9 bases. J lost 7 bases, V lost 5 bases, and 6 bases had no gene match. CDR3 length equals 14 residues. From germline, CDR1 is SEHNR and CDR2 FQNEAQ (reference sequence). The CDR3 sequence: CASSRPGTGQPQHF. CDR3 nucleotide sequence: TGTGCCAGCAGCCGACCAGGGACAGGGCAGCCCCAGCATTTT.

On this clone itself: In the same sample, other DNA sequences code for this CDR3. The V and J genes are TRBV11-2 and TRBJ2-7; D is ambiguous. CDR3 length: 12 amino acids. Trimming stripped 5 bases from V and 4 bases from J, with 9 bases between. CDR1 and CDR2 (germline): SGHAT, FQNNGV. CDR3 DNA sequence: TGTGCCAGCAGCGTGTCCACTTACGAGCAGTACTTC. The encoded protein is CASSVSTYEQYF.

The chain combines TRBV6-1 with TRBJ2-1; 8 bases map to TRBD2. V lost 2 bases and J lost 5; bases outside the gene matches: 14. Per the germline V gene, CDR1 is MNHNS and CDR2 is SASEGT. The CDR3 covers 18 residues. The CDR3 loop reads CASSESPGSGGRDNEQFF. The CDR3 DNA reads TGTGCCAGCAGTGAATCACCAGGAAGCGGGGGCCGAGACAATGAGCAGTTCTTC.

The genes are TRBV15 and TRBJ2-1, with D possibly matching TRBD2 (6 bases). This CDR3 contains 16 residues. The germline V gene has CDR1 LNHNV and CDR2 YYDKDF (reference sequence). Between the trimmed V and J ends, which lost 0 bases and 0 bases, there was a span of 9 bases. The CDR3 bases are TGTGCCACCAGCAGAGATAAGGGAGGCTCCTACAATGAGCAGTTCTTC. Amino acids: CATSRDKGGSYNEQFF.

This chain uses TRBV28 with TRBJ1-1; D gene ambiguous. CDR3 size: 12 residues. The germline CDR1 and CDR2 sequences are MDHEN and SYDVKM. Trimming cost V 5 bases and J 1 base, with 5 bases left between them. As DNA, the CDR3 is TGTGCCAGCAGTCCGGGGAACACTGAAGCTTTCTTT. As protein: CASSPGNTEAFF.

The chain carries TRBV9 and TRBJ2-7; TRBD2 might be the D (6 bases). The germline CDR1 and CDR2 sequences are SGDLS and YYNGEE. The CDR3 covers 14 residues. V lost 2 bases to trimming and J lost 2 bases, with 11 bases between them. This chain's CDR3 is CASSVGGNTYEQYF. The CDR3 DNA reads as TGTGCCAGCAGCGTCGGGGGTAATACCTACGAGCAGTACTTC.

The chain combines TRBV14 with TRBJ1-6; TRBD1 aligns across 8 bases. Trimming removed 2 bases from V and 0 bases from J; junction bases left unmatched: 9. The CDR3 is 19 amino acids. CDR1 and CDR2 from the germline V gene are SGHDN and FVKESK. In DNA form, the CDR3 reads TGTGCCAGCAGCCAATACCCGCCAGGGGGCTACTCCTATAATTCACCCCTCCACTTT. It translates to CASSQYPPGGYSYNSPLHF.

The gene calls are TRBV5-4 and TRBJ2-3, with a weak D call TRBD1 (5 bases). Deletions cut 5 bases from V and 3 bases from J, with 10 bases between. Per germline, CDR1 SGHNT and CDR2 YYREEE (reference sequence). The CDR3 loop spans 13 amino acids. This CDR3 reads CASSSSGTDTQYF. The CDR3 DNA is TGTGCCAGCAGTTCTTCAGGGACAGATACGCAGTATTTT.

The chain uses TRBV2 and TRBJ1-6; D unresolved. V was trimmed by 7 bases and J by 7 bases, leaving 14 bases between them. The CDR3 totals 14 residues. Germline V gene sequence: CDR1 SNHLY, CDR2 FYNNEI. This chain's CDR3 is CASTEPRGNSPLHF. For the CDR3, the DNA is TGTGCCAGCACCGAACCCAGAGGGAATTCACCCCTCCACTTT.

On this clone: This sample also contains other DNA sequences that code for the same CDR3. The gene calls are TRBV6-5 and TRBJ1-2, with D perhaps TRBD1 (5 bases). V was pared by 2 bases and J by 4 bases, with 14 bases between. The CDR3 length is 15 residues. The V gene's germline CDR1 is MNHEY and CDR2 SVGAGI. The CDR3 protein is CASSYRATVVYGYTF. DNA for the CDR3: TGTGCCAGCAGTTACCGGGCGACAGTAGTCTATGGCTACACCTTC.

The gene calls are TRBV19 and TRBJ1-5; the match to TRBD1 covers 7 bases. This CDR3 comprises 15 residues. In germline, CDR1 is LNHDA, CDR2 SQIVND (reference sequence). V lost 7 bases to trimming and J lost 6 bases; unmatched junction nucleotides: 12. The CDR3 is CASTEYLDRAQPQHF. The CDR3 nucleotides are TGTGCCAGTACCGAATACCTCGACAGGGCTCAGCCCCAGCATTTT.

CDR3 coding DNA: TGTGCCAGCAGCTTAACTAGCGGGGGGGTTTCAGATACGCAGTATTTT. This sequence encodes CASSLTSGGVSDTQYF. The chain is built from TRBV5-6 and TRBJ2-3; TRBD2 matches at 13 bases. Germline values: CDR1 SGHDT, CDR2 YYEEEE. The CDR3 covers 16 residues. Germline trimming cut 2 bases from V and 4 bases from J; bases unmatched to any gene: 4.

The chain has TRBV5-4 and TRBJ1-6, with D possibly TRBD1 on 6 matching bases. CDR1 SGHNT and CDR2 YYREEE come from the germline V gene (reference sequence). Deletions cut 6 bases from V and 7 bases from J, with 14 bases between. The CDR3 runs to 14 residues. CDR3 loop: CASKAGALNSPLHF. The CDR3 DNA reads as TGTGCCAGCAAGGCGGGGGCTTTGAATTCACCCCTCCACTTT.

The chain links TRBV29-1 to TRBJ2-1, with TRBD2 as a possible D gene (6 bases). Germline CDR1 reads SQVTM; CDR2 reads ANQGSEA. There are 13 residues in the CDR3. With 6 bases removed from V and 5 bases from J, the gap between germline ends came to 14 bases. CDR3 sequence (DNA): TGCAGCGTCTTCTTAGGGGAGGACAATGAGCAGTTCTTC. Protein sequence: CSVFLGEDNEQFF.

The gene calls are TRBV10-2 and TRBJ1-5; D is ambiguous. The CDR3 sequence is 12 residues long. With 5 bases removed from V and 8 bases from J, the gap between germline ends came to 10 bases. Germline CDR1 is WSHSY and CDR2 is SAAADI. CDR3 DNA: TGCGCCAGCAGTATCCGGGGAGAGCCCCAGCATTTT. Translated, it gives CASSIRGEPQHF.

V gene TRBV7-2 combines with J gene TRBJ1-1; unclear D gene. This CDR3 region has 14 residues. CDR1 is SGHTA, CDR2 FQGNSA, per germline. The V end lost 2 bases, the J end lost 7 bases, and 14 bases lay between the germline ends. CDR3 protein: CASSLSLTESEAFF. In DNA form, the CDR3 reads TGTGCCAGCAGCTTATCCCTCACAGAGAGTGAAGCTTTCTTT.

The chain uses TRBV6-5 and TRBJ1-4; D is perhaps TRBD1 (6 bases). Germline CDR1 reads MNHEY; CDR2 reads SVGAGI. CDR3 length equals 15 residues. V was pared by 5 bases and J by 7 bases, with 17 bases between. DNA for the CDR3: TGTGCCAGCAGTCGGGGCGGGGGCGGAAGTGAAAAACTGTTTTTT. As protein: CASSRGGGGSEKLFF.

The chain has TRBV6-1 and TRBJ2-5; D uncertain. The CDR3 has 11 amino acids. Germline lookup yields CDR1 MNHNS and CDR2 SASEGT. Deletions cut 9 bases from V and 1 base from J, with 6 bases between. This CDR3 is CASSGQETQYF. The CDR3 nucleotides are TGTGCCAGTTCCGGCCAAGAGACCCAGTACTTC.

This chain links TRBV5-1 with TRBJ2-5, with D perhaps matching TRBD2 (6 bases). The CDR3 length is 14 residues. V was clipped by 3 bases and J by 4 bases, with 13 bases between them. Germline CDR1 SGHRS, CDR2 YFSETQ. The CDR3 sequence is CASSYGGTAETQYF. For the CDR3, the DNA is TGCGCCAGCAGCTATGGGGGGACCGCAGAGACCCAGTACTTC. The full variable domain, in which reference TRBV5-1 and TRBJ2-5 provide the parts outside the CDR3, is KAGVTQTPRYLIKTRGQQVTLSCSPISGHRSVSWYQQTPGQGLQFLFEYFSETQRNKGNFPGRFSGRQFSNSRSEMNVSTLELGDSALYLCASSYGGTAETQYFGPGTRLLVL.

Comment on this clone: Within the sample, other DNA sequences also encode this same CDR3. The V and J genes are TRBV29-1 and TRBJ1-1, with TRBD1 as a possible D gene (5 bases). Trimming took 4 bases from V and 4 from J, leaving 7 bases between them. The length of the CDR3 is 11 residues. The germline CDR1 and CDR2 sequences are SQVTM and ANQGSEA. The CDR3 coding sequence is TGCAGCGTTGGAAGGGGCACTGAAGCTTTCTTT. Translated: CSVGRGTEAFF.

CDR3 DNA: TGTGCCAGTAGTACAAAGGGACTAGCGGGGGCCTCGACCCAGTACTTC. This translates into CASSTKGLAGASTQYF. The chain couples TRBV19 to TRBJ2-5; 14 nucleotides match TRBD2. V dropped 4 bases and J dropped 7; count of bases not matched to a gene: 8. CDR1 is LNHDA and CDR2 is SQIVND in the germline V gene (reference sequence). The CDR3 loop spans 16 amino acids.

This chain connects TRBV18 to TRBJ2-5, with D possibly TRBD2 on 7 matching bases. This CDR3 contains 15 residues. From germline, CDR1 is KGHSH and CDR2 LQKENI. V was trimmed by 3 bases and J by 3 bases, leaving 14 bases between them. CDR3 loop: CASSPTRGGKETQYF. The CDR3 DNA sequence: TGTGCCAGCTCACCGACAAGGGGGGGTAAAGAGACCCAGTACTTC.

The chain uses TRBV5-4 and TRBJ2-2; no definite D call. The V gene's germline CDR1 is SGHNT and CDR2 YYREEE (reference sequence). Trimming left V 4 bases short and J 5 bases short, with 9 bases between. This CDR3 has 13 amino acids. CDR3 region: CASSLQWTGELFF. CDR3 coding DNA: TGTGCCAGCAGCCTACAGTGGACCGGGGAGCTGTTTTTT.